These T cell receptor beta chains were read from a single sample in a study of OX40 agonist ivuxolimab in advanced cancers. Assay: immunoSEQ multiplex PCR; the TCRdb copy retains only in-frame clones and omits some. The sample lists roughly 30,000 clones; 84% were seen once. The source was CD4+ or CD8+ T cells sorted from blood, collected in a trial of the OX40 agonist ivuxolimab. The receptor set was obtained from an adult with an advanced solid tumor such as melanoma, head and neck, liver or kidney cancer. Each CDR3 is given with its conserved first and last residue. The D gene is left open where the match is weak. The size of a clone is reported for some rows only, either as once, few or many, or as a class for expanded clones.

>TRBJ2-5|NA|NA|TRBV11-3
TGTGCCAGCAGCCCCCCCTCGGACCAAGAGACCCAGTACTTC
CASSPPSDQETQYF
>TRBJ2-1|NA|TRBD1|TRBV7-3
TGTGCCAGCAGCGACGGACAGGGGGCACACAATGAGCAGTTCTTC
CASSDGQGAHNEQFF
>TRBJ2-7|once|NA|TRBV5-5
TGTGCCAGCAGCTGGGGGCAGGGATCCTACGAGCAGTACTTC
CASSWGQGSYEQYF
>TRBJ1-1|NA|NA|TRBV7-9
TGTGCCAGCAGCTTACCGGCCGACGTTGAAGCTTTCTTT
CASSLPADVEAFF
>TRBJ1-2|NA|NA|TRBV7-6
TGTGCCAGCAGCCCTACTAACTATGGCTACACCTTC
CASSPTNYGYTF
>TRBJ1-1|NA|NA|TRBV7-8
TGTGCCAGCAGCTTAGGTCAAAGCACTGAAGCTTTCTTT
CASSLGQSTEAFF
>TRBJ2-3|NA|TRBD2|TRBV25-1
TGTGCCAGCAGTGAGGGACTAGCGAGCACAGATACGCAGTATTTT
CASSEGLASTDTQYF
>TRBJ2-7|NA|NA|TRBV11-3
TGTGCCAGCACCGACCCGGGACAAAGCTCCTACGAGCAGTACTTC
CASTDPGQSSYEQYF
>TRBJ1-2|NA|NA|TRBV9
TGTGCCAGCAGCTCTCACTCAAGGGGGGGGACACCTAACTATGGCTACACCTTC
CASSSHSRGGTPNYGYTF
>TRBJ1-3|NA|NA|TRBV9
TGTGCCAGCAGCGTAGCTCTTGGAAACACCATATATTTT
CASSVALGNTIYF
>TRBJ1-5|NA|NA|TRBV15
TGTGCCACCAGCAGAGTCGATGATAGCAATCAGCCCCAGCATTTT
CATSRVDDSNQPQHF
>TRBJ1-6|NA|NA|TRBV11-2
TGTGCCAGCAGCTCCTATAATTGGCCCCTCCACTTT
CASSSYNWPLHF
>TRBJ2-7|NA|NA|TRBV6-5
TGTGCCAGCAGCCCGATGATCGGGACGGACGAGCAGTACTTC
CASSPMIGTDEQYF
>TRBJ2-1|NA|NA|TRBV27
TGTGCCAGCAGCTCCCCCCCGACAGGTCACAATGAGCAGTTCTTC
CASSSPPTGHNEQFF
>TRBJ2-6|NA|NA|TRBV11-2
TGTGCCAGCAGCTTAGGGGGCGCTGGGGCCAACGTCCTGACTTTC
CASSLGGAGANVLTF
>TRBJ1-1|few|NA|TRBV5-4
TGTGCCAGCAGCGTCGGGGCCTCCGAAGCTTTCTTT
CASSVGASEAFF
>TRBJ2-7|NA|NA|TRBV29-1
TGCAGCGTTCAGGACACCTCCTACGAGCAGTACTTC
CSVQDTSYEQYF
>TRBJ2-7|NA|NA|TRBV11-2
TGTGCCAGCAGCTTAGATTCCTACAGGGAAGGGTCCTACGAGCAGTACTTC
CASSLDSYREGSYEQYF
>TRBJ1-5|NA|NA|TRBV7-6
TGTGCCAGCAGCTCCGGGGGAGGGGTACAGCCCCAGCATTTT
CASSSGGGVQPQHF
>TRBJ2-1|NA|NA|TRBV18
TGTGCCAGCTCACCAACTCCGGGACTCCTGGAAGGGGAGTTCTACAATGAGCAGTTCTTC
CASSPTPGLLEGEFYNEQFF
>TRBJ1-1|NA|TRBD1|TRBV19
TGTGCCAGTACCCGACAGGGATGGGTGAACACTGAAGCTTTCTTT
CASTRQGWVNTEAFF
>TRBJ2-7|NA|NA|TRBV7-6
TGTGCCAGCAGCTTCTTACCCCAGGGCCCCGAGCAGTACTTC
CASSFLPQGPEQYF
>TRBJ2-1|NA|TRBD2|TRBV4-3
TGCGCCAGCAGCCGTATAGCGGGAGGGGGGGAGCAGTTCTTC
CASSRIAGGGEQFF
>TRBJ2-1|NA|TRBD2|TRBV27
TGTGCCAGCAGCCCGCCAAGCGGGAGCTTCTATGAGCAGTTCTTC
CASSPPSGSFYEQFF
>TRBJ2-2|NA|TRBD2|TRBV9
TGTGCCAGCAGCGTAGCCACTAGCGGACCGAACACCGGGGAGCTGTTTTTT
CASSVATSGPNTGELFF
>TRBJ2-5|NA|NA|TRBV13
TGTGCCAGCAGCTTAATAGGGGACAAGCGGGGAGGGGAGACCCAGTACTTC
CASSLIGDKRGGETQYF
>TRBJ2-2|NA|NA|TRBV4-1
TGCGCCAGCAGACCAGCGGCCGGGGAGCTGTTTTTT
CASRPAAGELFF
>TRBJ2-1|NA|TRBD1|TRBV29-1
TGCAGCGGGGACAGTTACAATGAGCAGTTCTTC
CSGDSYNEQFF
>TRBJ2-3|once|TRBD2|TRBV19
TGTGCCAGCCGCTTGACTAGCGGGAGGAAGGTAGATACGCAGTATTTT
CASRLTSGRKVDTQYF
>TRBJ2-2|NA|NA|TRBV4-1
TGCGCCAGCAGCCTCTCACTGGGGGGTAGCCGCACCGGGGAGCTGTTTTTT
CASSLSLGGSRTGELFF
>TRBJ2-7|NA|TRBD2|TRBV11-2
TGTGCCAGCAGCTATGGGACTAGCGGGAGGTCCTACGAGCAGTACTTC
CASSYGTSGRSYEQYF
>TRBJ2-6|few|NA|TRBV13
TGTGCCAGCAGCTTAGTTGACTCTGGGGCCAACGTCCTGACTTTC
CASSLVDSGANVLTF
>TRBJ2-1|NA|NA|TRBV19
TGTGCCAGTAGTATAGTAGGGAAGGGGTACTACAATGAGCAGTTCTTC
CASSIVGKGYYNEQFF
>TRBJ1-2|NA|NA|TRBV7-8
TGTGCCAGCAGCTTAGTCCCCCCGGCAGGGAACTATGGCTACACCTTC
CASSLVPPAGNYGYTF
>TRBJ2-2|NA|TRBD1|TRBV19
TGTGCCAGTACCGTCGGGACAGGGGGTACCGGGGAGCTGTTTTTT
CASTVGTGGTGELFF
>TRBJ2-3|few|NA|TRBV20-1
TGCAGTGCTAGGTACTCAGATACGCAGTATTTT
CSARYSDTQYF
>TRBJ2-5|NA|NA|TRBV5-1
TGCGCCAGCAGCCATCCCAGCCTGACAGACCCACAAGAGACCCAGTACTTC
CASSHPSLTDPQETQYF
>TRBJ2-2|NA|TRBD2|TRBV9
TGTGCCAGCAGCGCTCCGACCGGGACTAGCGGGAGTACTTGGACCGGGGAGCTGTTTTTT
CASSAPTGTSGSTWTGELFF
>TRBJ1-2|NA|NA|TRBV19
TGTGCCAGTAGTGAGGCAGAGAGTAACTATGGCTACACCTTC
CASSEAESNYGYTF
>TRBJ2-5|NA|NA|TRBV5-4
TGTGCCGTAACGGAGGGGGGCCCGCGAGGGGAGCAGTACTTC
CAVTEGGPRGEQYF
>TRBJ2-6|NA|NA|TRBV4-1
TGCGCCAGCAGCCAAGATGCAGGGGCTTCCCCTGGGGCCAACGTCCTGACTTTC
CASSQDAGASPGANVLTF
>TRBJ1-5|NA|NA|TRBV5-6
TGTGCCAGCAGCTTGCTCGGGGCGAGTCAGCCCCAGCATTTT
CASSLLGASQPQHF
>TRBJ2-2|NA|TRBD2|TRBV4-3
TGCGCCAGCAGCCGGGGACTAGCGGAGTACACCGGGGAGCTGTTTTTT
CASSRGLAEYTGELFF
>TRBJ2-7|NA|TRBD1|TRBV7-9
TGTGCCAGCAGCCGTCCCGGGACAGGGACCGAGCAGTACTTC
CASSRPGTGTEQYF
>TRBJ2-7|NA|NA|TRBV13
TGTGCCAGCAGCTTCCCCGCCGGCGAGCAGTACTTC
CASSFPAGEQYF
>TRBJ2-1|NA|NA|TRBV11-3
TGTGCCAGCTCATCTCGGGCAGGGAACTACAATGAGCAGTTCTTC
CASSSRAGNYNEQFF
>TRBJ1-1|NA|NA|TRBV12-5
TGTGCTAGTGGTTTGGATAACAGTGGGATGAACACTGAAGCTTTCTTT
CASGLDNSGMNTEAFF
>TRBJ1-5|NA|TRBD1|TRBV4-1
TGCGCCAGCAGCCAAGATCCTTCAGGGGGCCTAAATCAGCCCCAGCATTTT
CASSQDPSGGLNQPQHF
>TRBJ1-2|NA|NA|TRBV5-8
TGTGCCAGCAGCTTGAGTCGGGACATAGCTAACTATGGCTACACCTTC
CASSLSRDIANYGYTF
>TRBJ2-3|NA|TRBD2|TRBV5-1
TGCGCCAGCAGCTTGGAGGCCTCAACCCGGGACTATGCACGGACGCAGTATTTT
CASSLEASTRDYARTQYF
>TRBJ2-1|NA|TRBD1|TRBV13
TGTGCCAGCAGCTTAGGGACAGGGAAAGACAATGAGCAGTTCTTC
CASSLGTGKDNEQFF
>TRBJ1-1|NA|NA|TRBV7-9
TGTGCCAGCAGCGGGGGACACTTGAACACTGAAGCTTTCTTT
CASSGGHLNTEAFF
>TRBJ2-1|NA|NA|TRBV28
TGTGCCAGCAGTTTTAGGGGTTACAATGAGCAGTTCTTC
CASSFRGYNEQFF
>TRBJ1-1|NA|NA|TRBV6-5
TGTGCCAGCAGTGGGTCAGAAGTGACTGAAGCTTTCTTT
CASSGSEVTEAFF